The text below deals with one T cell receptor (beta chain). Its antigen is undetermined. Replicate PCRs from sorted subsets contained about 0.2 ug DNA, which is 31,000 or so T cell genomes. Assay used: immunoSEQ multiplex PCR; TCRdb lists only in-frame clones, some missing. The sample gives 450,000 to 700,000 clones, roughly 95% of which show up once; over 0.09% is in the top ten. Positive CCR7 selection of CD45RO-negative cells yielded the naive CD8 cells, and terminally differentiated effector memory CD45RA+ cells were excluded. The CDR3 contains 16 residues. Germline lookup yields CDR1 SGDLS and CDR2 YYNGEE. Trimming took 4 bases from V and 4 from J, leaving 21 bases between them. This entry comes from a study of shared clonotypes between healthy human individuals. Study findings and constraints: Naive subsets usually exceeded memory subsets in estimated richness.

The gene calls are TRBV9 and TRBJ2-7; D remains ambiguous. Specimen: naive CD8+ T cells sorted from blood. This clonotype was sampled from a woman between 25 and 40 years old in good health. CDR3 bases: TGTGCCAGCAGCTCAGACACTCGCGGCAACTTATACGAGCAGTACTTC. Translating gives CASSSDTRGNLYEQYF.